A single sample is the source of the 10 T cell receptor beta chains below, sequenced in a study of molecular identifiers for immune sequencing clone quantification. TCRdb passed the PCR reads through MiXCR, listing each CDR3 protein once. The table records over 600,000 distinct CDR3 sequences, approximately 20% of them present only once. Sequencing used naive CD8+ T cells from blood, with Jurkat cell RNA spiked in. Subset defined: FACS-sorted CD8+CD4-CCR7+CD45RA+ naive T cells. The receptors were sampled from a human donor in good health. Some libraries in this study had Jurkat cell RNA spiked in.

This clonotype showed up just a few times. The chain joins TRBV27 to TRBJ1-5; possible D gene TRBD1, 5 bases. This CDR3 has 17 amino acids. CDR1 and CDR2 (germline): MNHEY, SMNVEV (reference sequence). Deletions cut 5 bases from V and 0 bases from J, with 17 bases between. This CDR3 is CASSAYGTGYSNQPQHF. The CDR3 DNA follows: TGTGCCAGCAGTGCCTACGGGACGGGCTATAGCAATCAGCCCCAGCATTTT.

The rearrangement links TRBV5-6 to TRBJ1-1, with D unresolved. The CDR3 has 15 amino acids. Trimming took 0 bases from V and 3 from J, leaving 12 bases between them. Germline lookup yields CDR1 SGHDT and CDR2 YYEEEE. CDR3 amino acids: CASSLGGKIYTEAFF. In nucleotides, the CDR3 is TGTGCCAGCAGCTTGGGAGGGAAAATATACACTGAAGCTTTCTTT.

This clonotype occurred many times. The rearrangement uses TRBV20-1 and TRBJ2-5; TRBD1 is a possible D gene (5 bases). The germline gives CDR1 DFQATT, CDR2 SNEGSKA (reference sequence). The CDR3 runs to 17 residues. V lost 0 bases to trimming and J lost 0 bases, with 17 bases between them. DNA for the CDR3: TGCAGTGCTAGAGACAGGGCTCTACCGATAAACCAAGAGACCCAGTACTTC. It encodes CSARDRALPINQETQYF.

At least ten counts were recorded for this clonotype. DNA for the CDR3: TGCAGCGTAGGACAGGCCTACGAGCAGTACTTC. It is translated as CSVGQAYEQYF. V and J are TRBV29-1 and TRBJ2-7; 7 bases align to TRBD1. The CDR3 extends over 11 amino acids. Per germline, CDR1 SQVTM and CDR2 ANQGSEA. Unmatched junction bases numbered 1, after V lost 6 bases and J lost 2 bases.

Regarding this clonotype: This clone may be a read error of a much larger clone one base away. This chain uses TRBV19 with TRBJ2-2, with D unresolved. This CDR3 comprises 13 residues. V was cut by 3 bases and J by 4 bases, with 6 bases left in between. Germline V lookup: CDR1 LNHDA, CDR2 SQIVND (reference sequence). The CDR3 reads CASSIAATGELFF. The CDR3 nucleotides read TGTGCCAGTAGTATTGCGGCCACCGGGGAGCTGTTTTTT.

As regards this clonotype: In this CDR3 the conserved last residue, phenylalanine or tryptophan, is missing, so a read error is likely. The J gene is TRBJ2-3, the V gene TRBV10-3; unclear D gene. V was shortened by 6 bases and J by 2 bases, with 9 bases between the two germline ends. This CDR3 comprises 13 residues. Germline V lookup: CDR1 ENHRY, CDR2 SYGVKD. CDR3 residues: CAISQAHTDTQYL. As DNA, the CDR3 is TGTGCCATCAGCCAGGCTCACACAGATACGCAGTATCTT.

V usage is TRBV11-2 and J usage is TRBJ2-7; a weak D match, TRBD1 (5 bases). Germline lookup yields CDR1 SGHAT and CDR2 FQNNGV. CDR3 length: 24 amino acids. V lost 0 bases and J 1 base, leaving 37 bases between the germline ends. The CDR3 here is CASSLDLKRSVAGLTELRSYEQYF. The CDR3 coding sequence is TGTGCCAGCAGCTTAGATCTCAAACGGTCGGTGGCAGGGTTAACCGAGCTCCGGTCCTACGAGCAGTACTTC.

This clonotype was observed a few times. One end of the junction does not line up with germline, which may come from a read error. The chain uses TRBV24-1 and TRBJ2-1; D unresolved. The CDR3 contains 14 residues. Germline values: CDR1 KGHDR, CDR2 SFDVKD. CDR3 bases: TGTGCCACCATGAACGGTGATACCTACAATGAGCGGTTCTTC. Its protein is CATMNGDTYNERFF.

In regard to this clonotype: A much larger clone is a single base away; this may be a read error. The chain employs TRBV4-1 and TRBJ1-1, with D hard to call. V was cut by 1 base and J by 0 bases, with 9 bases left in between. Germline V lookup: CDR1 MGHRA, CDR2 YSYEKL. The CDR3 is 15 amino acids. CDR3 residues: CASSQGVMMNTEAFF. The CDR3 DNA sequence: TGCGCCAGCAGCCAAGGTGTCATGATGAACACTGAAGCTTTCTTT.

A word on this clonotype: The junction departs from germline at one end; a sequencing error may be responsible. This sequence joins TRBV7-6 and TRBJ1-5; D call uncertain. The CDR3 extends over 13 amino acids. Germline lookup yields CDR1 SGHVS and CDR2 FNYEAQ. The CDR3 here is CASSAYSNQPQRF. Written as DNA, the CDR3 is TGTGCCAGCAGCGCATATAGCAATCAGCCCCAGCGTTTT.